This TCR beta chain originates from a study of T-cell reconstitution after alpha-beta-depleted transplantation in children. Study conclusions and caveats: A year had passed since transplant, and T-cell counts and diversity by then came mostly from newly produced T cells. Alpha-beta T cells about two months after transplant reportedly derived from several hundred expanded graft clones. From surviving recipient T cells and thymic progenitors came the high day-60 TCRbeta diversity observed in some patients.

The V and J ends lost 4 bases and 4 bases, in that order; junction bases with no gene match: 5. The CDR3 covers 16 residues. From germline, CDR1 is MDHEN and CDR2 SYDVKM. This clonotype has ten or more counts. Its antigen is currently unknown. The TCRbeta library was prepared with unique molecular identifiers. A single record per CDR3 protein comes from TCRdb applying MiXCR to the PCR reads. The sample contains 280,000 or so distinct CDR3 sequences, roughly 11% of which appear only once. The receptor's source is a male patient aged 2 to 10 who had a stem cell transplant for chronic granulomatous disease, so the T cells may come from the graft donor. The rearrangement joins TRBV28 to TRBJ2-1, with 12 bases lining up with TRBD2. The sequencing here drew on peripheral blood, taken 180 days after TCRalphabeta/CD19-depleted stem cell transplant. The CDR3 spells CASSSGTSGWYNEQFF. CDR3 bases: TGTGCCAGCAGTTCCGGGACTAGCGGGTGGTACAATGAGCAGTTCTTC.